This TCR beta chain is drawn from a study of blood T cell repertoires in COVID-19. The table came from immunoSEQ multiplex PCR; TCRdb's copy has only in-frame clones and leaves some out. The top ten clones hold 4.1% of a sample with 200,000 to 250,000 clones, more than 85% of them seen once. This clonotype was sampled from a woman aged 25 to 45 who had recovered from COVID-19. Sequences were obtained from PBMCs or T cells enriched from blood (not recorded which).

Here the CDR3 reads CASSKRGSVNEQFF. In nucleotides, the CDR3 is TGTGCCAGCAGCAAACGTGGGAGTGTAAATGAGCAGTTCTTC. The V gene is TRBV21-1, the J gene TRBJ2-1; the table's TRBD2 call for D was not verified on the DNA. TRBV21-1 is a known pseudogene. The CDR3 has 14 residues.